The 22 T cell receptor beta chains below were found in one sample sequenced in a study of blood T cell repertoires in COVID-19. Generated by immunoSEQ multiplex PCR, the TCRdb table keeps only in-frame clones and is missing some. The sample consists of 300,000 to 350,000 clones, approximately 90% of them appearing once. Sequences were obtained from peripheral blood. These TCRs come from a young man with COVID-19, enrolled during active disease.

In this sample, this clone turned up once. The chain links TRBV30 to TRBJ2-1; TRBD2 agrees at 14 bases. Germline V lookup: CDR1 GTSNPN, CDR2 SVGIG (reference sequence). The V and J ends lost 5 bases and 0 bases, in that order; junction bases with no gene match: 3. The CDR3 consists of 16 residues. The CDR3 loop reads CAWGGTSGSSYNEQFF. CDR3 nucleotide sequence: TGTGCCTGGGGCGGGACTAGCGGGAGCTCCTACAATGAGCAGTTCTTC.

The chain's CDR3 is CASRRTGSDYEQYF. DNA of the CDR3: TGTGCCAGCAGGCGGACAGGGTCGGATTACGAGCAGTACTTC. The genes are TRBV6-6 and TRBJ2-7, with 8 bases aligning to TRBD1. V dropped 6 bases and J dropped 4; count of bases not matched to a gene: 8. The CDR3 consists of 14 residues. CDR1 and CDR2 from the germline V gene are MNHNY and SVGAGI (reference sequence).

This rearrangement joins TRBV28 to TRBJ2-2, with TRBD2 matching 14 bases. The CDR3 consists of 18 residues. The ends lost 2 bases at V and 2 bases at J; junction bases unmatched: 4. The germline gives CDR1 MDHEN, CDR2 SYDVKM. The CDR3 region has the DNA TGTGCCAGCAGTTTAGGGACTAGCGGGAGCCAAAACACCGGGGAGCTGTTTTTT. It specifies CASSLGTSGSQNTGELFF.

The rearrangement links TRBV5-6 to TRBJ2-2, with 8 bases that match TRBD2. V lost 4 bases and J lost 4; bases outside the gene matches: 6. This CDR3 is built from 15 residues. Looked up from germline, CDR1 is SGHDT and CDR2 is YYEEEE. The CDR3 region is CASSTALAATGELFF. In DNA, the CDR3 is TGTGCCAGCAGCACGGCACTAGCGGCCACCGGGGAGCTGTTTTTT.

This rearrangement joins TRBV9 to TRBJ2-1, with 8 bases lining up with TRBD1. V dropped 0 bases and J dropped 4; count of bases not matched to a gene: 12. The CDR3 sequence is 18 residues long. The germline V gene encodes CDR1 SGDLS and CDR2 YYNGEE. CDR3 amino acids: CASSVGEGRGRGYNEQFF. CDR3 DNA sequence: TGTGCCAGCAGCGTAGGGGAAGGCAGGGGGCGAGGGTACAATGAGCAGTTCTTC.

The chain combines TRBV18 with TRBJ1-3, with D possibly TRBD1 on 5 matching bases. Germline V gene sequence: CDR1 KGHSH, CDR2 LQKENI. CDR3 length: 15 residues. V lost 4 bases and J 0 bases, leaving 10 bases between the germline ends. CDR3 protein: CASSLGQYSGNTIYF. The DNA for the CDR3 is TGTGCCAGCTCACTGGGGCAGTACTCTGGAAACACCATATATTTT.

The rearrangement uses TRBV5-1 and TRBJ2-5, with 14 bases fitting TRBD2. Germline V gives CDR1 SGHRS, CDR2 YFSETQ. This CDR3 comprises 18 residues. The V segment lost 4 bases and the J segment 4 bases; nucleotides outside the gene matches: 12. The CDR3 here is CASSRYPQGTSGRETQYF. The CDR3 DNA follows: TGCGCCAGCAGCCGTTACCCCCAGGGGACTAGCGGGAGAGAGACCCAGTACTTC.

The CDR3 loop is CATSDPRLAGAETQYF. The DNA of the CDR3 is TGTGCCACCAGTGATCCAAGACTAGCGGGAGCGGAGACCCAGTACTTC. The chain uses TRBV24-1 and TRBJ2-5; 12 bases map to TRBD2. This CDR3 has 16 residues. Germline lookup yields CDR1 KGHDR and CDR2 SFDVKD. Trimming took 3 bases from V and 5 from J; bases not matched to a gene: 6.

V and J are TRBV2 and TRBJ2-5, with 12 bases lining up with TRBD2. The germline V gene encodes CDR1 SNHLY and CDR2 FYNNEI. Trimming cost V 4 bases and J 0 bases; bases outside gene matches: 3. The CDR3 covers 16 residues. Written as DNA, the CDR3 is TGTGCCAGCAGTGGACTAGCGGGGGCGTACCAAGAGACCCAGTACTTC. Its protein product is CASSGLAGAYQETQYF.

This clone has just one count. The V gene is TRBV9, the J gene TRBJ2-1; 13 bases match TRBD2. The CDR3 is 19 residues long. Trimming at V came to 3 bases and at J to 4 bases, leaving 13 bases not matched to a gene. Germline V gene lookup returns CDR1 SGDLS and CDR2 YYNGEE. CDR3 sequence: CASSARGEGTSGKYNEQFF. The CDR3 coding sequence is TGTGCCAGCAGCGCCAGAGGGGAGGGGACTAGCGGGAAATACAATGAGCAGTTCTTC. Variable domain in full (rest from reference TRBV9 and TRBJ2-1): DSGVTQTPKHLITATGQRVTLRCSPRSGDLSVYWYQQSLDQGLQFLIQYYNGEERAKGNILERFSAQQFPDLHSELNLSSLELGDSALYFCASSARGEGTSGKYNEQFFGPGTRLTVL.

The gene calls are TRBV29-1 and TRBJ2-5; 9 bases match TRBD1. The CDR3 runs 13 residues. Germline V gene data show CDR1 as SQVTM and CDR2 as ANQGSEA. After removal of 6 bases from V and 4 bases from J, the junction contained 6 bases not matched to a gene. This CDR3 is CSVVQGAGETQYF. The CDR3 DNA reads as TGCAGCGTCGTACAGGGGGCGGGAGAGACCCAGTACTTC.

This chain uses TRBV9 with TRBJ1-3; 9 bases agree with TRBD1. The CDR3 is made up of 16 amino acids. V was clipped by 0 bases and J by 3 bases; unmatched bases: 4. CDR1 SGDLS and CDR2 YYNGEE come from the germline V gene. Here the CDR3 reads CASSVGGTGYGNTIYF. The CDR3 DNA reads TGTGCCAGCAGCGTAGGAGGGACAGGGTATGGAAACACCATATATTTT.

The chain recombines TRBV28 with TRBJ1-2; D is possibly TRBD1 (6 bases). V lost 1 base to trimming and J lost 4 bases, with 16 bases between them. This CDR3 has 16 residues. Germline CDR1 MDHEN, CDR2 SYDVKM. The CDR3 DNA reads as TGTGCCAGCAGTTTATCTGCGACAGGCCAACTCTATGGCTACACCTTC. The encoded protein is CASSLSATGQLYGYTF.

This clone was counted a single time. The chain combines TRBV28 with TRBJ1-5; 7 positions agree with TRBD1. J lost 5 bases, V lost 3 bases, and 16 bases had no gene match. The CDR3 covers 18 residues. Germline V gives CDR1 MDHEN, CDR2 SYDVKM. The CDR3 reads CASSFRAYATGNYQPQHF. The DNA of the CDR3 is TGTGCCAGCAGTTTTCGAGCCTATGCGACAGGGAACTATCAGCCCCAGCATTTT.

This clone was detected many times. Additional DNA sequences in this sample encode the identical CDR3. This sequence joins TRBV28 and TRBJ1-1; TRBD1 is a possible D gene (5 bases). Germline V gives CDR1 MDHEN, CDR2 SYDVKM. The V and J ends lost 6 bases and 4 bases respectively, with 6 bases between them. This CDR3 comprises 11 residues. This CDR3 reads CASRGGTEAFF. The CDR3 DNA reads TGTGCCAGCAGGGGGGGCACTGAAGCTTTCTTT.

This clone has only a few counts. The V and J genes are TRBV5-1 and TRBJ2-3; 9 bases are a match to TRBD1. The CDR3 has 17 amino acids. The V gene end was trimmed by 0 bases and the J gene end by 3 bases; junction bases not matched to a gene: 8. CDR1 is SGHRS, CDR2 YFSETQ, per germline. The CDR3 coding sequence is TGCGCCAGCAGCTTGGGCGGGACAGGGAAGTGGACAGATACGCAGTATTTT. It codes for CASSLGGTGKWTDTQYF.

This chain uses TRBV6-2 or TRBV6-3 with TRBJ2-7, with TRBD2 as a possible D gene (6 bases). The CDR3 runs to 13 residues. Trimming pared 2 bases from V and 4 bases from J, leaving 9 bases between. Germline CDR1 is MNHEY and CDR2 is SVGEGT. The CDR3 nucleotides are TGTGCCAGCAGTTACGGGGGGACTTACGAGCAGTACTTC. Amino acids: CASSYGGTYEQYF.

This clone was seen only once. The V and J genes are TRBV28 and TRBJ1-2; tentative D call: TRBD1 (6 bases). The CDR3 loop spans 14 amino acids. The germline CDR1 and CDR2 sequences are MDHEN and SYDVKM. V lost 4 bases and J lost 3, with 12 bases in between. The CDR3 DNA reads TGTGCCAGCAGTTCGGCAGGGGATGACTATGGCTACACCTTC. The encoded protein is CASSSAGDDYGYTF.

V is TRBV10-3 and J is TRBJ1-1, with D possibly matching TRBD1 (6 bases). Between the trimmed V and J ends, which lost 7 bases and 9 bases, there was a span of 18 bases. From germline, CDR1 is ENHRY and CDR2 SYGVKD. This CDR3 has 13 residues. Written as DNA, the CDR3 is TGTGCCATCACGCCAAACAGGGTTTCGAAAGCTTTCTTT. It encodes CAITPNRVSKAFF.

The rearrangement uses TRBV6-4 and TRBJ2-2; the match to TRBD2 covers 10 bases. CDR3 size: 16 residues. Germline V lookup: CDR1 MRHNA, CDR2 SNTAGT. The J segment lost 4 bases and the V segment lost 2 bases, leaving 4 bases of the junction unmatched. This CDR3 is CASSDGSGRATGELFF. CDR3 nucleotide sequence: TGTGCCAGCAGTGACGGGAGCGGGAGGGCCACCGGGGAGCTGTTTTTT.

The table lists this clone with a few counts. The rearrangement links TRBV7-9 to TRBJ2-7; 7 bases match TRBD1. V was clipped by 1 base and J by 0 bases; unmatched bases: 6. The CDR3 contains 16 residues. Germline V gene lookup returns CDR1 SEHNR and CDR2 FQNEAQ (reference sequence). CDR3 nucleotides: TGTGCCAGCAGCTTAGGTCCGGGGACAGACTCCTACGAGCAGTACTTC. It codes for CASSLGPGTDSYEQYF.

This sequence joins TRBV5-1 and TRBJ1-5, with D tentatively TRBD1 (6 bases). The CDR3 is made up of 14 amino acids. Germline V gene lookup returns CDR1 SGHRS and CDR2 YFSETQ. The V end lost 0 bases, the J end lost 6 bases, and 10 bases lay between the germline ends. The CDR3 DNA is TGCGCCAGCAGCTTGGTCGGGGGGGCTCAGCCCCAGCATTTT. It encodes CASSLVGGAQPQHF.